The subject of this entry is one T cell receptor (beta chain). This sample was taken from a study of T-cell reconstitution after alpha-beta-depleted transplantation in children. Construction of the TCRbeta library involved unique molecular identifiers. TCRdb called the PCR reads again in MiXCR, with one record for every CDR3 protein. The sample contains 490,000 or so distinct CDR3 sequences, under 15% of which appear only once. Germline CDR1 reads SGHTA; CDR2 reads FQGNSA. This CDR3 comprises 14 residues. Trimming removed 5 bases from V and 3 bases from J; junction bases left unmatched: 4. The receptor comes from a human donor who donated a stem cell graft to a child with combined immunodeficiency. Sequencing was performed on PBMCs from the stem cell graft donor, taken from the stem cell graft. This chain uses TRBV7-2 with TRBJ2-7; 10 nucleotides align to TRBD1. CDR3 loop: CASSARDRGYEQYF. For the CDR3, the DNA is TGTGCCAGCAGCGCGCGGGACAGGGGCTACGAGCAGTACTTC. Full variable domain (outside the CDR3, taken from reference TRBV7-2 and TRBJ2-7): GAGVSQSPSNKVTEKGKDVELRCDPISGHTALYWYRQSLGQGLEFLIYFQGNSAPDKSGLPSDRFSAERTGGSVSTLTIQRTQQEDSAVYLCASSARDRGYEQYFGPGTRLTVT.